The TCR beta chain described here comes from a study of blood T cells in healthy people across ages. Notes on the study in general: There was a strong correlation between TCR beta diversity and naive T cell percentage.

A second PCR, run for about 7 to 11 cycles, used a sample-barcoded 5' primer plus a J-beta primer mix. TCRdb reanalysed the 5' RACE reads using MiXCR and keeps one entry per CDR3 protein. The sample has some 1.6 million distinct CDR3 sequences; around 36% are singletons. This clonotype turned up a few times. Its antigen remains unknown. The CDR3 loop spans 16 amino acids. Germline CDR1 and CDR2: MGHRA and YSYEKL. V gave up 3 bases and J gave up 4 bases, with 16 bases separating them. Total RNA, at least 5.5 micrograms per sample, was extracted from PBMCs. Sequencing was done on a sample of blood. The receptor was isolated from a woman between 25 and 40 years old in good health. The J gene is TRBJ2-1, the V gene TRBV4-1, with D perhaps TRBD2 (7 bases). The CDR3 sequence is CASSQGGASGYNEQFF. Here the CDR3 DNA reads TGCGCCAGCAGCCAGGGGGGGGCTAGCGGATACAATGAGCAGTTCTTC.